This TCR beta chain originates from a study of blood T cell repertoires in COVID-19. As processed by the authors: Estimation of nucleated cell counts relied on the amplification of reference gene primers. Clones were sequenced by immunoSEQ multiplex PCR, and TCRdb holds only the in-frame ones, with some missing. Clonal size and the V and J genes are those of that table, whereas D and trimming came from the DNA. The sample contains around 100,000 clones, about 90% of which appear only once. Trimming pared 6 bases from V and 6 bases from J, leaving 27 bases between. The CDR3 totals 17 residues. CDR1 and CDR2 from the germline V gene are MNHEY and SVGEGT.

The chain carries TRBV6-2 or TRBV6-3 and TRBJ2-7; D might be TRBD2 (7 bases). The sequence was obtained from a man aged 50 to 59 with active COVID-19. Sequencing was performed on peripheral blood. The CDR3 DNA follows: TGTGCCAGCAGATACACCCTTTGGGGGGGCACCTTTTTCGAGCAGTACTTC. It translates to CASRYTLWGGTFFEQYF.